This section outlines one TCR beta chain sequence together with its context. The CDR3 totals 16 residues. V was pared by 3 bases and J by 3 bases, with 18 bases between. CDR1 is KGHSH, CDR2 LQKENI, per germline. The record originates from a study of T-cell memory formation after mild COVID-19. Overall study: Largely donor-specific sequence clusters came from a couple of donors.

TCRdb reanalysed the 5' RACE reads using MiXCR and keeps one entry per CDR3 protein. Found here are approximately 270,000 distinct CDR3 sequences, 15% to 20% of them singletons; the top ten hold less than 30%. Sequencing input: PBMCs or a T cell subset sorted from them (not recorded which). The sequence came from a man between 18 and 29 years old who had mild COVID-19 (a few samples of this study predate the infection). Cell type and time point are not known. The chain links TRBV18 to TRBJ2-7; maybe TRBD2 (5 bases). The CDR3 reads CASSPSRMGSGYEQYV. CDR3 sequence (DNA): TGTGCCAGCTCACCCTCCCGAATGGGCAGCGGCTACGAGCAGTACGTC.